A single sample gave rise to the 29 T cell receptor beta chains below, sequenced in a study of blood T cell repertoires in COVID-19. Measured with immunoSEQ multiplex PCR; TCRdb has only the in-frame clones, and not every one. The data show fewer than 250,000 clones, about 84% seen once. What was sequenced was PBMCs or T cells enriched from blood (not recorded which). Receptors were obtained from a woman in her thirties or forties with acute COVID-19.

The chain joins TRBV6-5 to TRBJ1-4, with D perhaps TRBD1 (5 bases). The CDR3 runs to 15 residues. Trimming cost V 0 bases and J 6 bases, with 11 bases left between them. Germline lookup yields CDR1 MNHEY and CDR2 SVGAGI. The CDR3 bases are TGTGCCAGCAGTTACTCGAGGCAGGGTGATGAAAAACTGTTTTTT. It translates to CASSYSRQGDEKLFF.

This clone was counted only a few times. The V and J genes are TRBV9 and TRBJ2-2; 8 bases are shared with TRBD1. V shed 1 base, J shed 4 bases, and the junction held 3 bases outside the gene matches. The V gene's germline CDR1 is SGDLS and CDR2 YYNGEE. The CDR3 length is 15 residues. The CDR3 here is CASSVPGGTTGELFF. DNA of the CDR3: TGTGCCAGCAGCGTACCAGGGGGCACCACCGGGGAGCTGTTTTTT.

The chain employs TRBV6-6 and TRBJ2-7; 11 positions match TRBD1. The CDR3 has 14 residues. V was clipped by 6 bases and J by 6 bases; unmatched bases: 7. From germline, CDR1 is MNHNY and CDR2 SVGAGI (reference sequence). CDR3 bases: TGTGCCAGCAGGAGGGGGACAGGGGGATTCGAGCAGTACTTC. Encoded protein: CASRRGTGGFEQYF.

The rearrangement links TRBV5-1 to TRBJ2-7; TRBD1 matches 7 bases. The CDR3 has 13 amino acids. From germline, CDR1 is SGHRS and CDR2 YFSETQ. The V gene end was trimmed by 4 bases and the J gene end by 0 bases; junction bases not matched to a gene: 1. This CDR3 is CASSRTGSYEQYF. CDR3 nucleotides: TGCGCCAGCAGCAGGACAGGCTCCTACGAGCAGTACTTC.

The rearrangement links TRBV29-1 to TRBJ1-5, with a possible D match to TRBD1 (5 bases). The CDR3 has 13 amino acids. V was clipped by 3 bases and J by 4 bases, with 10 bases between them. Per germline, CDR1 SQVTM and CDR2 ANQGSEA. As DNA, the CDR3 is TGCAGCGTTGATCAGGGCCCAAATCAGCCCCAGCATTTT. Amino acids: CSVDQGPNQPQHF.

This rearrangement joins TRBV12-3 or TRBV12-4 to TRBJ1-2; D unclear. The ends were cut back, 6 bases at V and 8 bases at J, with 13 bases in the middle. This CDR3 contains 12 residues. CDR3 in DNA: TGTGCCAGCAGGGGCAGCTTCCCGGGCTACACCTTC. It encodes CASRGSFPGYTF.

The chain recombines TRBV7-8 with TRBJ2-7, with 7 nucleotides matching TRBD2. CDR1 and CDR2 (germline): SGHVS, FQNEAQ. With V trimmed by 0 bases and J by 0 bases, 5 bases remained unmatched. The CDR3 contains 16 residues. The CDR3 sequence: CASSLAGTTISYEQYF. The CDR3 nucleotides read TGTGCCAGCAGCTTAGCGGGGACTACCATCTCCTACGAGCAGTACTTC.

J is TRBJ1-2 and V is TRBV7-9; D is possibly TRBD1 (5 bases). Germline loops: CDR1 SEHNR, CDR2 FQNEAQ (reference sequence). The CDR3 runs 16 residues. The ends were cut back, 1 base at V and 2 bases at J, with 14 bases in the middle. The CDR3 protein is CASSLGRTGGNYGYTF. Here the CDR3 DNA reads TGTGCCAGCAGCTTAGGGAGGACGGGGGGAAACTATGGCTACACCTTC.

This sequence joins TRBV29-1 and TRBJ2-1; 10 positions match TRBD2. There are 15 residues in the CDR3. Trimming at V came to 3 bases and at J to 4 bases, leaving 6 bases not matched to a gene. CDR1 SQVTM and CDR2 ANQGSEA come from the germline V gene. The CDR3 DNA reads TGCAGCGTTGACCTCATAGCGGGAGGTTACAATGAGCAGTTCTTC. Protein: CSVDLIAGGYNEQFF.

V and J are TRBV11-2 and TRBJ1-4; D may be TRBD1 (5 bases). CDR3 length: 15 residues. Between the trimmed V and J ends, which lost 4 bases and 3 bases, there was a span of 12 bases. Looked up from germline, CDR1 is SGHAT and CDR2 is FQNNGV. The CDR3 bases are TGTGCCAGCAGCTACTCAGGGTGGGCTAATGAAAAACTGTTTTTT. Its translation is CASSYSGWANEKLFF.

This clone was detected a few times. The rearrangement uses TRBV2 and TRBJ1-4; 8 bases align to TRBD1. The CDR3 has 14 amino acids. Germline-derived CDR1 and CDR2 are SNHLY and FYNNEI. The junction had 11 bases not matched to a gene; V was cut back by 7 bases and J by 10 bases. CDR3 DNA sequence: TGTGCCAGCACCACCGGGACAGGATCCGGAAAACTGTTTTTT. It translates to CASTTGTGSGKLFF.

The chain employs TRBV2 and TRBJ2-5; D is undetermined. The CDR3 totals 13 residues. In germline, CDR1 is SNHLY, CDR2 FYNNEI. V was pared by 7 bases and J by 3 bases, with 12 bases between. The CDR3 nucleotides read TGTGCCAGCACTAGATCCCTGGAAGAGACCCAGTACTTC. Translating it yields CASTRSLEETQYF.

V gene TRBV18 combines with J gene TRBJ2-2; 9 bases are a match to TRBD1. This CDR3 spans 16 amino acids. With 4 bases clipped from V and 5 bases from J, the junction kept 8 bases outside the gene matches. Germline V gene lookup returns CDR1 KGHSH and CDR2 LQKENI. CDR3 amino acids: CASSRTGAERTGELFF. The CDR3 bases are TGTGCCAGCTCACGGACAGGGGCGGAGAGGACCGGGGAGCTGTTTTTT.

The chain joins TRBV7-3 to TRBJ1-1; tentative D call: TRBD1 (5 bases). The CDR3 is 14 amino acids. CDR1 SGHTA and CDR2 FQGTGA come from the germline V gene. V lost 0 bases, J lost 8 bases, and 13 bases lay in between. The CDR3 DNA sequence: TGTGCCAGCAGCTTAACTTATGGGGCGCGCGAAGCTTTCTTT. It yields the protein CASSLTYGAREAFF.

The V call is TRBV15, the J call TRBJ2-5; 7 bases map to TRBD1. V lost 8 bases to trimming and J lost 1 base; unmatched junction nucleotides: 4. The CDR3 consists of 13 residues. Germline V CDR1 and CDR2: LNHNV, YYDKDF (reference sequence). Written as DNA, the CDR3 is TGTGCCACCTCCAGGGGGAGCCAAGAGACCCAGTACTTC. Amino acids: CATSRGSQETQYF.

This clone was observed a handful of times. The junction does not match germline at one end; this may be a read error. The chain joins TRBV27 to TRBJ1-1; 8 bases are a match to TRBD1. The CDR3 loop spans 12 amino acids. CDR1 and CDR2 (germline): MNHEY, SMNVEV (reference sequence). This chain's CDR3 is CASEPGTGIVIF. The CDR3 region has the DNA TGTGCCAGCGAACCCGGGACAGGCATCGTTATCTTT.

The V gene is TRBV5-6, the J gene TRBJ1-6, with unresolved D. The germline CDR1 and CDR2 sequences are SGHDT and YYEEEE. The CDR3 runs 16 residues. Trimming took off 3 bases at V and 7 bases at J, with 17 bases between the two ends. In DNA, the CDR3 is TGTGCCAGCAGCTCCCTGAGGGCAGGAGCGAATTCACCCCTCCACTTT. Translating gives CASSSLRAGANSPLHF. The full variable domain, in which reference TRBV5-6 and TRBJ1-6 provide the parts outside the CDR3, is DAGVTQSPTHLIKTRGQQVTLRCSPKSGHDTVSWYQQALGQGPQFIFQYYEEEERQRGNFPDRFSGHQFPNYSSELNVNALLLGDSALYLCASSSLRAGANSPLHFGNGTRLTVT.

This rearrangement joins TRBV7-3 to TRBJ2-1; 7 nucleotides line up with TRBD1. The CDR3 contains 16 residues. CDR1 SGHTA and CDR2 FQGTGA come from the germline V gene. V lost 5 bases to trimming and J lost 0 bases; unmatched junction nucleotides: 7. In nucleotides, the CDR3 is TGTGCCAGCAGCCCGGACAGGTTTAGCTCCTACAATGAGCAGTTCTTC. Amino acids: CASSPDRFSSYNEQFF.

The chain uses TRBV19 and TRBJ2-1; TRBD2 is a possible D gene (6 bases). CDR1 and CDR2 (germline): LNHDA, SQIVND (reference sequence). CDR3 length: 15 residues. V dropped 0 bases and J dropped 0 bases, with 6 bases sitting between them. CDR3 nucleotide sequence: TGTGCCAGTAGTATAGACGGGAGCTCCTACAATGAGCAGTTCTTC. Protein: CASSIDGSSYNEQFF.

Remarks on this clone: A read error may account for a junction end that differs from germline. The genes are TRBV6-2 or TRBV6-3 and TRBJ1-2; D may be TRBD1 (5 bases). The CDR3 is made up of 12 amino acids. CDR1 and CDR2 from the germline V gene are MNHEY and SVGEGT. CDR3 in DNA: TGTGCCAGCAGCAGGAGGGACGCCGTATGGGTATTC. Residues: CASSRRDAVWVF.

This chain uses TRBV19 with TRBJ2-1; TRBD2 agrees at 10 bases. The V gene's germline CDR1 is LNHDA and CDR2 SQIVND (reference sequence). There are 15 residues in the CDR3. J lost 10 bases, V lost 5 bases, and 11 bases had no gene match. The CDR3 bases are TGTGCCAGTAGTTCTCCGCGACTAGCGGGTGCCGAGCAGTTCTTC. Protein: CASSSPRLAGAEQFF.

The chain employs TRBV2 and TRBJ1-5, with 7 bases lining up with TRBD1. V shed 6 bases and J 4 bases; nucleotides not matched to a gene: 6. Germline CDR1 is SNHLY and CDR2 is FYNNEI. This CDR3 region has 14 residues. The CDR3 DNA is TGTGCCAGCAGGGGGGACAGTATGAATCAGCCCCAGCATTTT. Amino acid sequence: CASRGDSMNQPQHF.

CDR3 bases: TGCGCCAGCAGCTCAGCGGGCCCCGAACGCTACAATGAGCAGTTCTTC. The encoded protein is CASSSAGPERYNEQFF. The chain links TRBV5-1 to TRBJ2-1; maybe TRBD2 (6 bases). This CDR3 comprises 16 residues. V gave up 3 bases and J gave up 3 bases, with 16 bases separating them. In germline, CDR1 is SGHRS, CDR2 YFSETQ.

Concerning this clone itself: One end of the junction fails to match germline, which may point to a read error. The gene calls are TRBV5-1 and TRBJ1-1, with D unclear. Germline V lookup: CDR1 SGHRS, CDR2 YFSETQ. The CDR3 contains 15 residues. In DNA form, the CDR3 reads TGCGCCAGCAGCTTGGAGTACGGTGGCAGGTTAGAAGGTTTCTTT. Its translation: CASSLEYGGRLEGFF.

The chain couples TRBV28 to TRBJ1-2; D is perhaps TRBD1 (5 bases). V was trimmed by 5 bases and J by 8 bases, leaving 24 bases between them. The germline V gene has CDR1 MDHEN and CDR2 SYDVKM. The CDR3 consists of 16 residues. The CDR3 loop is CASSPFNGQLTMGYTF. DNA of the CDR3: TGTGCCAGCAGTCCATTCAACGGACAACTAACTATGGGCTACACCTTC.

This chain joins TRBV7-8 and TRBJ1-2; TRBD1 might be the D (5 bases). Trimming cost V 5 bases and J 4 bases, with 26 bases left between them. The CDR3 covers 18 residues. Germline loops: CDR1 SGHVS, CDR2 FQNEAQ. CDR3 sequence: CASSPATATAYPSYGYTF. The CDR3 bases are TGTGCCAGCAGCCCAGCGACAGCTACAGCCTACCCTTCCTATGGCTACACCTTC.

This chain links TRBV29-1 with TRBJ2-6; D perhaps matches TRBD2 (5 bases). Looked up from germline, CDR1 is SQVTM and CDR2 is ANQGSEA. The CDR3 is made up of 15 amino acids. V gave up 0 bases and J gave up 4 bases, with 10 bases separating them. The CDR3 DNA is TGCAGCGTTGAAGATCCGGGGAACGGGGCCAACGTCCTGACTTTC. It codes for CSVEDPGNGANVLTF.

This sequence joins TRBV27 and TRBJ1-2; D ambiguous. Per the germline V gene, CDR1 is MNHEY and CDR2 is SMNVEV (reference sequence). Trimming pared 2 bases from V and 4 bases from J, leaving 8 bases between. The CDR3 runs 13 residues. The CDR3 is CASSLRGSYGYTF. The CDR3 nucleotides are TGTGCCAGCAGTTTAAGAGGTTCCTATGGCTACACCTTC.

The chain is built from TRBV6-5 and TRBJ2-7; D ambiguous. The CDR3 extends over 10 amino acids. V lost 9 bases and J lost 3, with 6 bases in between. From germline, CDR1 is MNHEY and CDR2 SVGAGI. The CDR3 region has the DNA TGTGCCAGTAATGTCTACGAGCAGTACTTC. Its protein product is CASNVYEQYF.